This T cell receptor (beta chain) was documented in a study of T cell responses to AZD1222 COVID-19 vaccine. CDR3 length: 20 residues. J lost 5 bases, V lost 0 bases, and 21 bases had no gene match. The germline V gene has CDR1 MRHNA and CDR2 SNTAGT. Sequencing used immunoSEQ multiplex PCR; TCRdb keeps in-frame clones, though not all of them. Counted here are some 150,000 clones, 85% to 90% occurring once; the ten biggest clones make up roughly 5.1%. Study-level findings and limits: Repertoires were sampled only after the peak T cell response. Rises in breadth and depth of Spike-specific TCRs came after two AZD1222 doses. In a largely white British group with more females than males, clonal diversity was possibly underestimated.

A word on this clone: Its antigen is unknown.

The TCR sequence derives from an adult who received the AZD1222 COVID-19 vaccine. The V and J genes are TRBV6-4 and TRBJ1-1; 7 positions agree with TRBD1. The material sequenced was peripheral blood, taken 28 days after the second AZD1222 dose. The chain's CDR3 is CASSDSMTLGDRHSWTEAFF. The CDR3 bases are TGTGCCAGCAGTGACTCGATGACGCTGGGGGACAGACATTCCTGGACTGAAGCTTTCTTT.